Listed here are 8 T cell receptor beta chains from one sample, sequenced in a study of CD8+CD57+ T cells in acquired aplastic anemia. Genomic DNA provided the template from which TCR beta VDJ and CDR3 profiles were obtained. Via MiXCR, TCRdb re-called the reads, giving one row per CDR3 protein. The table records tens of thousands of distinct CDR3 sequences, about two thirds of them present only once. Sequencing was carried out using sorted CD4+, CD8+, or CD8+CD57+ T cells (not recorded which) from PBMCs. The receptor set was obtained from a human donor in good health, serving as a control.

The rearrangement uses TRBV20-1 and TRBJ1-6; D may be TRBD1 (5 bases). The CDR3 length is 13 residues. The ends were cut back, 6 bases at V and 5 bases at J, with 11 bases in the middle. Per germline, CDR1 DFQATT and CDR2 SNEGSKA (reference sequence). The CDR3, as DNA: TGCAGTGCACGGACAAGCAATAATTCACCCCTCCACTTT. This codes for CSARTSNNSPLHF.

This chain links TRBV2 with TRBJ1-5; D is perhaps TRBD1 (5 bases). Germline CDR1 and CDR2: SNHLY and FYNNEI. The CDR3 totals 14 residues. Trimming left V 6 bases short and J 1 base short, with 10 bases between. The CDR3 region is CASRKRDSNQPQHF. The CDR3 DNA follows: TGTGCCAGCAGGAAGAGGGACAGCAATCAGCCCCAGCATTTT. The whole variable domain, filled in from reference TRBV2 and TRBJ1-5, reads EPEVTQTPSHQVTQMGQEVILRCVPISNHLYFYWYRQILGQKVEFLVSFYNNEISEKSEIFDDQFSVERPDGSNFTLKIRSTKLEDSAMYFCASRKRDSNQPQHFGDGTRLSIL.

As DNA, the CDR3 is TGCAGCGCTGAGGAAGACTCTGAAGCTTTCTTT. Translating gives CSAEEDSEAFF. The chain links TRBV29-1 to TRBJ1-1; D is undetermined. Germline V CDR1 and CDR2: SQVTM, ANQGSEA. The germline V and J ends were trimmed by 7 bases and 6 bases, with 12 bases remaining between them. The CDR3 length is 11 residues.

The chain employs TRBV7-9 and TRBJ2-5; possibly TRBD1 or TRBD2 for D (5 bases each). Trimming pared 5 bases from V and 7 bases from J, leaving 17 bases between. CDR1 is SEHNR, CDR2 FQNEAQ, per germline (reference sequence). The CDR3 is made up of 14 amino acids. CDR3 protein: CASSRDGMSSTQYF. The CDR3 DNA is TGTGCCAGCAGCCGGGACGGCATGAGTTCGACCCAGTACTTC.

This clonotype was observed once. The V and J genes are TRBV24-1 and TRBJ2-1; D gene uncertain. The CDR3 contains 12 residues. Looked up from germline, CDR1 is KGHDR and CDR2 is SFDVKD. V lost 3 bases and J 6 bases, leaving 5 bases between the germline ends. In nucleotides, the CDR3 is TGTGCCACCAGTGATCGGAGCAATGAGCAGTTCTTC. Translated, it gives CATSDRSNEQFF.

The CDR3 loop is CASSKDRTFYGYTF. The CDR3 DNA sequence: TGTGCCAGTAGTAAGGACAGGACCTTCTATGGCTACACCTTC. The J gene is TRBJ1-2, the V gene TRBV19, with 7 positions matching TRBD1. The trim removed 4 bases at V and 4 bases at J, leaving 6 bases unmatched. Germline V gene sequence: CDR1 LNHDA, CDR2 SQIVND (reference sequence). CDR3 length: 14 amino acids.

The chain has TRBV6-1 and TRBJ2-1; 13 nucleotides match TRBD2. This CDR3 contains 16 residues. After removal of 4 bases from V and 6 bases from J, the junction contained 6 bases not matched to a gene. Germline assignment: CDR1 MNHNS and CDR2 SASEGT. CDR3 amino acids: CASSALGLAGINEQFF. CDR3 in DNA: TGTGCCAGCAGTGCTTTGGGACTAGCGGGAATCAATGAGCAGTTCTTC.

The chain joins TRBV2 to TRBJ1-2, with D possibly matching TRBD1 (5 bases). Looked up from germline, CDR1 is SNHLY and CDR2 is FYNNEI. There are 15 residues in the CDR3. Trimming cost V 3 bases and J 3 bases, with 14 bases left between them. The DNA of the CDR3 is TGTGCCAGCAGTGACAAAAAAGGACAAGACTATGGCTACACCTTC. This sequence encodes CASSDKKGQDYGYTF.